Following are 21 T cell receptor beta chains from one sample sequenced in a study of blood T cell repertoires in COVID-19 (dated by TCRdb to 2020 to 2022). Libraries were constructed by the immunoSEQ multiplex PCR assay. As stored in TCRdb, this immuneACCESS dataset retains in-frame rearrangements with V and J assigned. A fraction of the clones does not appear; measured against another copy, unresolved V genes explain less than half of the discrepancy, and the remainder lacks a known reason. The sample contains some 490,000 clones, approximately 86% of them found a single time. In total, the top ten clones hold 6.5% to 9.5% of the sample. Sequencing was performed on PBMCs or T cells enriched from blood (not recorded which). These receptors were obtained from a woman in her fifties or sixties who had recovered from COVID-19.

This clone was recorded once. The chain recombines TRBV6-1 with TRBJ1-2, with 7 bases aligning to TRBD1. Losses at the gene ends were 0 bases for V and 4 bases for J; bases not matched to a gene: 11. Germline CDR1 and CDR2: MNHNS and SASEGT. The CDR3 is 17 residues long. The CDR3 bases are TGTGCCAGCAGTGAAGCCAATCCGGGACAGCGATTCTATGGCTACACCTTC. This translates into CASSEANPGQRFYGYTF.

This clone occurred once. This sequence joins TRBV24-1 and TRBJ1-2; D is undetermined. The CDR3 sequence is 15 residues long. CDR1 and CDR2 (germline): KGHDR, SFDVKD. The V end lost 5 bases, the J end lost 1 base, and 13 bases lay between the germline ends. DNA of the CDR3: TGTGCCACCAGTGGAAATGATAGGAGTAACTATGGCTACACCTTC. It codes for CATSGNDRSNYGYTF.

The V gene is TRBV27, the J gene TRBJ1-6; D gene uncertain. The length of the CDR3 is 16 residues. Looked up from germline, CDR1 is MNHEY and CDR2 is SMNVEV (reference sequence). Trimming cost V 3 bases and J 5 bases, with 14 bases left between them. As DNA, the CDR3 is TGTGCCAGCAGTTTTCGGAGGACGGAAAATAATTCACCCCTCCACTTT. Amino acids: CASSFRRTENNSPLHF.

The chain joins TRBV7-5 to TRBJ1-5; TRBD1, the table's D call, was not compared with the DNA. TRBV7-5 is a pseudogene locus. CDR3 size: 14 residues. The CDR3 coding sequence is TGTGCCTACGGGTGGGGCAGACAGAGCCAGCCCCAGCATTTT. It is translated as CAYGWGRQSQPQHF.

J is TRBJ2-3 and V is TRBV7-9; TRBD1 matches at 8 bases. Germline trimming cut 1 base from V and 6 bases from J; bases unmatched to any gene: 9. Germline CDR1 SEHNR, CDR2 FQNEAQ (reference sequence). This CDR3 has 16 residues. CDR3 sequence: CASSLGQGRSGDTQYF. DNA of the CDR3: TGTGCCAGCAGCTTAGGACAGGGGAGATCGGGGGATACGCAGTATTTT.

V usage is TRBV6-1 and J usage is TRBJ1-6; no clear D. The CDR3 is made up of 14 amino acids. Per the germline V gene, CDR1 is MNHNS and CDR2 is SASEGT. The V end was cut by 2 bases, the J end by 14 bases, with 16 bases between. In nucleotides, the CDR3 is TGTGCCAGCAGTGAATTGGGTGGAGCCCTCACCCTCCACTTT. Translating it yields CASSELGGALTLHF.

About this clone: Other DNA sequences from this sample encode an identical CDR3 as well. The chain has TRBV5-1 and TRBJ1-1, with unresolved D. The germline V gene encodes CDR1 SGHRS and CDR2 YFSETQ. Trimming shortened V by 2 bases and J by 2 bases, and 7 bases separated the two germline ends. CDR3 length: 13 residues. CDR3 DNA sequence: TGCGCCAGCAGCTTAGATAGAAACACTGAAGCTTTCTTT. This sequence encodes CASSLDRNTEAFF.

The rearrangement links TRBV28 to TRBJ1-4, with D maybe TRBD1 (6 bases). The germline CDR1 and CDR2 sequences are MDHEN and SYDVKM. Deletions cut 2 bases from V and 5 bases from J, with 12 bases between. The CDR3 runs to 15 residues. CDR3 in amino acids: CASSLGGGPNEKLFF. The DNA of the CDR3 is TGTGCCAGCAGTTTAGGGGGGGGCCCGAATGAAAAACTGTTTTTT.

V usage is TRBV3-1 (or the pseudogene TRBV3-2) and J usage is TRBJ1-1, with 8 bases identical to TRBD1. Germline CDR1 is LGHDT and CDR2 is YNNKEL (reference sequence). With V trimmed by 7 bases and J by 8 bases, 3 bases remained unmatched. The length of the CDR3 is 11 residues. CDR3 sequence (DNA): TGTGCCAGCACCAGACAGGGGGAAGCTTTCTTT. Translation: CASTRQGEAFF.

The DNA for the CDR3 is TGTGCCAGCAGTATTAGGGACAGCTATGGCTACACCTTC. This sequence encodes CASSIRDSYGYTF. The rearrangement uses TRBV2 and TRBJ1-2; the match to TRBD1 covers 7 bases. This CDR3 has 13 residues. Germline assignment: CDR1 SNHLY and CDR2 FYNNEI. With V trimmed by 5 bases and J by 4 bases, 4 bases remained unmatched.

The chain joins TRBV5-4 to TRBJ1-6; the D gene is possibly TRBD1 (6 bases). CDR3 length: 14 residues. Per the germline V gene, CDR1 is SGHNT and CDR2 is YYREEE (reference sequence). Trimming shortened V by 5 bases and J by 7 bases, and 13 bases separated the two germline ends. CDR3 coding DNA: TGTGCCAGCAGTAGGGGGGGGGACAATTCACCCCTCCACTTT. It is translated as CASSRGGDNSPLHF.

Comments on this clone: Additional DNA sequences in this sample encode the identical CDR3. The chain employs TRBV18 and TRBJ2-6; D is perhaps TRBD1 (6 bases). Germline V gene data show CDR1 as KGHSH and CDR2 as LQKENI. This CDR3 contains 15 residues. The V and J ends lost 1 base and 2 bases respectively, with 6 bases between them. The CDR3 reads CASSPQGAGANVLTF. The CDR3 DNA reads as TGTGCCAGCTCACCACAGGGGGCTGGGGCCAACGTCCTGACTTTC.

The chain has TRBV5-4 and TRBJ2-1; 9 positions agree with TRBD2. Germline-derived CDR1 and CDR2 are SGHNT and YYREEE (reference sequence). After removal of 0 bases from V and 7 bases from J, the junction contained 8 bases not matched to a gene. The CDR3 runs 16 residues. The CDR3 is CASSLAPAGGLNEQFF. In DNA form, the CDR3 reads TGTGCCAGCAGCTTGGCCCCAGCGGGGGGTCTTAATGAGCAGTTCTTC.

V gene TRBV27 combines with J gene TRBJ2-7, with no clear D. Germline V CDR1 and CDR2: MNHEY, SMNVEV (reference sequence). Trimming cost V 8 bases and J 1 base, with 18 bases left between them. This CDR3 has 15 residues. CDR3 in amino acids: CASRRSRLGSYEQYV. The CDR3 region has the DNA TGTGCCAGCCGGCGGTCACGACTCGGGTCCTACGAGCAGTACGTC.

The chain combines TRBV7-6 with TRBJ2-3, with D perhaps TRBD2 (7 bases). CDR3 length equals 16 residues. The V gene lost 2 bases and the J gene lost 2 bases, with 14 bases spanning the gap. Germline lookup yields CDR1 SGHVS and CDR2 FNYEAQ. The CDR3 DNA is TGTGCCAGCAGCTTAACAGGGCGGGGGACCACAGATACGCAGTATTTT. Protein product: CASSLTGRGTTDTQYF.

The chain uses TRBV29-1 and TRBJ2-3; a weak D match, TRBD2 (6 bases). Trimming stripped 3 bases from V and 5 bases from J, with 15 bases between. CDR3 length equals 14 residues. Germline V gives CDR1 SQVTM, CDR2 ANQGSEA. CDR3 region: CSVEAGRVEDTQYF. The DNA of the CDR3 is TGCAGCGTTGAGGCGGGGCGAGTCGAAGATACGCAGTATTTT.

In DNA, the CDR3 is TGTGCCAGCAGCTTGCGTGGGCCCCGAGAGACCCAGTACTTC. Translating it yields CASSLRGPRETQYF. The rearrangement links TRBV5-5 to TRBJ2-5; D gene unclear. Germline V gene data show CDR1 as SGHKS and CDR2 as YYEKEE (reference sequence). The V end lost 1 base, the J end lost 4 bases, and 11 bases lay between the germline ends. The CDR3 loop spans 14 amino acids.

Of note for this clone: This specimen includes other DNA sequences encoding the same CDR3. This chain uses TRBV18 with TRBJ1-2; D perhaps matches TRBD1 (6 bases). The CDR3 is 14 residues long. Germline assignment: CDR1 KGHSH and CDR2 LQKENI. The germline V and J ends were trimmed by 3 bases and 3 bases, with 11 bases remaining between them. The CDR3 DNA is TGTGCCAGCTCACCGACAGGTGATGACTATGGCTACACCTTC. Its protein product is CASSPTGDDYGYTF.

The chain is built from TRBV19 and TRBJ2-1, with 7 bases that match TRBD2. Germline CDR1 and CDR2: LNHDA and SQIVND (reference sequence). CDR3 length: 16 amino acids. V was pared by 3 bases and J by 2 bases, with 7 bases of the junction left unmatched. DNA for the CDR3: TGTGCCAGTAGTATTGCGGGGGTGACCACCTACAATGAGCAGTTCTTC. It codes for CASSIAGVTTYNEQFF.

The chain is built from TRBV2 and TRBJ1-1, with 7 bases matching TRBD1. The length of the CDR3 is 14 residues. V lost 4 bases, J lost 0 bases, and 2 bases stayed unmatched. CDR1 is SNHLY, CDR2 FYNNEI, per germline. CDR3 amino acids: CASSGTGVNTEAFF. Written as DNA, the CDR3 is TGTGCCAGCAGTGGGACAGGTGTGAACACTGAAGCTTTCTTT.

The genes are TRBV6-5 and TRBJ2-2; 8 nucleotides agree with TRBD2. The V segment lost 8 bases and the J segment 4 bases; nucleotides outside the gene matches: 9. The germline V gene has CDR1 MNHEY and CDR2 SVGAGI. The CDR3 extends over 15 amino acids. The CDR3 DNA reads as TGTGCCAGCGCCACGGGGGGGCAGGGCACCGGGGAGCTGTTTTTT. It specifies CASATGGQGTGELFF.